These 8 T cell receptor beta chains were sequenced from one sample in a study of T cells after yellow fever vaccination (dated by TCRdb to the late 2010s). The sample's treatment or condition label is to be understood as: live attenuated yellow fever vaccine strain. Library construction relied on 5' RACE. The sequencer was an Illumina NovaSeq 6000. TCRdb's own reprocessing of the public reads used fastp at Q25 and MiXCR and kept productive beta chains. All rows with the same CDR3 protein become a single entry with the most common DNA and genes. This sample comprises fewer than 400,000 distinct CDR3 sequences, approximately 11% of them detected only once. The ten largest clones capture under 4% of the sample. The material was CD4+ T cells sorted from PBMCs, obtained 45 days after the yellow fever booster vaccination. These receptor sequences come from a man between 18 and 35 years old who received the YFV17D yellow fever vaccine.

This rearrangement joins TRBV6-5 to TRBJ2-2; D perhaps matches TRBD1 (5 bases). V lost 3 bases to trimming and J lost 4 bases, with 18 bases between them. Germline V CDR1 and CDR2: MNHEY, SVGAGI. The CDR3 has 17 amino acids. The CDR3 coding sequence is TGTGCCAGCAGTTATAATCCAGCCCGAAGGGGCACCGGGGAGCTGTTTTTT. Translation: CASSYNPARRGTGELFF.

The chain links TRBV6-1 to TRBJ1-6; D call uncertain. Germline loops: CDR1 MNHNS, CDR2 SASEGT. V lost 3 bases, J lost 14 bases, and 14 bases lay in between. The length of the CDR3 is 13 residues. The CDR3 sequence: CASSDSLGGALHF. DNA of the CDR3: TGTGCCAGCAGTGATAGTCTCGGTGGGGCCCTCCACTTT.

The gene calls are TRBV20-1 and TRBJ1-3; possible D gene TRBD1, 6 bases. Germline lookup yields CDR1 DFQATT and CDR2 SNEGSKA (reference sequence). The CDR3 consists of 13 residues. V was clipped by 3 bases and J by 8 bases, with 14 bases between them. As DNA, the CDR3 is TGCAGTGCTAGGGACAGCGGGGGAGACACCATATATTTT. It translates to CSARDSGGDTIYF.

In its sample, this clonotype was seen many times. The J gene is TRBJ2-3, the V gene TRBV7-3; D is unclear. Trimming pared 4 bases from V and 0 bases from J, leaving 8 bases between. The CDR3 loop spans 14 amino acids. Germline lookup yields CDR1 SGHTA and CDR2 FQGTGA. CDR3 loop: CASSSADSTDTQYF. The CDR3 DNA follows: TGTGCCAGCAGCTCTGCGGACAGCACAGATACGCAGTATTTT. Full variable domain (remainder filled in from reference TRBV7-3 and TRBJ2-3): GAGVSQTPSNKVTEKGKYVELRCDPISGHTALYWYRQSLGQGPEFLIYFQGTGAADDSGLPNDRFFAVRPEGSVSTLKIQRTERGDSAVYLCASSSADSTDTQYFGPGTRLTVL.

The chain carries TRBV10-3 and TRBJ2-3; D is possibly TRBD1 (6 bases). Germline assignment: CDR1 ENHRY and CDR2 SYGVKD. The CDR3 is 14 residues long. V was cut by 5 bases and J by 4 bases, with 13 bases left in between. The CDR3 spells CAISNRASADTQYF. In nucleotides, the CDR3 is TGTGCCATCAGTAACAGGGCCAGCGCAGATACGCAGTATTTT.

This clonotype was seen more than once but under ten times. In nucleotides, the CDR3 is TGCGCCAGCAGCTTTCAGGGGGAATACAATGAGCAGTTCTTC. Translating it yields CASSFQGEYNEQFF. This chain connects TRBV5-1 to TRBJ2-1, with 7 bases lining up with TRBD1. V lost 2 bases, J lost 4 bases, and 3 bases stayed unmatched. The CDR3 consists of 14 residues. Germline CDR1 and CDR2: SGHRS and YFSETQ.

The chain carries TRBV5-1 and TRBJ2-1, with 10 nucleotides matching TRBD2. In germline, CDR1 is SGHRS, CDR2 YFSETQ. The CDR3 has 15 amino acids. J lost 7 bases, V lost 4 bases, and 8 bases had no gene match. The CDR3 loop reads CASSAHSGGTNEQFF. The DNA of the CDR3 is TGCGCCAGCAGCGCACATAGCGGGGGGACGAATGAGCAGTTCTTC. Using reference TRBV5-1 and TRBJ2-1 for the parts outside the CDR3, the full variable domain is KAGVTQTPRYLIKTRGQQVTLSCSPISGHRSVSWYQQTPGQGLQFLFEYFSETQRNKGNFPGRFSGRQFSNSRSEMNVSTLELGDSALYLCASSAHSGGTNEQFFGPGTRLTVL.

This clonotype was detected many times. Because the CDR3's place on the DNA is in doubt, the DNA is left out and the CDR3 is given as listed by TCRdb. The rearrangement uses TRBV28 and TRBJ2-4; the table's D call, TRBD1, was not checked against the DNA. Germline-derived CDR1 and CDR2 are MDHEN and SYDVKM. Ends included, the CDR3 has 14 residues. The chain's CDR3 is CASSSSGQGHIQYF.